What follows describes a single T cell receptor (beta chain). Its target is not known. The sample is drawn from a study of lymphopenia after photon versus proton radiotherapy. Findings of the study overall: A bigger post-nadir fall in TCR diversity correlated inversely with survival time in deceased patients. Survival link was tested only in deceased patients; proton benefit remains a possibility. Oligoclonal CD8+ Temra expansion after nadir drove photon patients' diversity drop. Relative stability marked proton patients; photon patients lost diversity and naive cells.

Profiled with immunoSEQ multiplex PCR; TCRdb holds only in-frame clones, not every one. The data hold approximately 65,000 clones, with around 90% observed a single time. Germline CDR1 and CDR2: MNHEY and SMNVEV (reference sequence). V was cut by 3 bases and J by 5 bases, with 10 bases left in between. CDR3 length: 14 residues. The sequence derives from a man older than 75 with esophageal cancer. The V call is TRBV27, the J call TRBJ2-2; tentatively, D is TRBD1 or TRBD2 (5 bases each). Sequenced here: peripheral blood, sampled from a patient treated with proton-based radiotherapy. The DNA for the CDR3 is TGTGCCAGCAGTTTTGTCGGGACGACCGGGGAGCTGTTTTTT. Amino acid sequence: CASSFVGTTGELFF.